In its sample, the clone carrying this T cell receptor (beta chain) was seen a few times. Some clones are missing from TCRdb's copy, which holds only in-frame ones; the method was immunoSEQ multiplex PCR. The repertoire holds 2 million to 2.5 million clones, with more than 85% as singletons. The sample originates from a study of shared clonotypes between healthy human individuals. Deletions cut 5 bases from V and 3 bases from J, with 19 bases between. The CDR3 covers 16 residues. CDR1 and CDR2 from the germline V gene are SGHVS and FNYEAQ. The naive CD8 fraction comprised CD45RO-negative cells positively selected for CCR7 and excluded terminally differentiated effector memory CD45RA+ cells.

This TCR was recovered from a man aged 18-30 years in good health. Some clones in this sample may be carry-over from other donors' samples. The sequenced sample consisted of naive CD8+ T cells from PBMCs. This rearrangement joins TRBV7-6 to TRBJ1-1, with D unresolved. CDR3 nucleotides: TGTGCCAGCAGCCCGACCCGACGAGGAGTTGACACTGAAGCTTTCTTT. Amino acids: CASSPTRRGVDTEAFF.